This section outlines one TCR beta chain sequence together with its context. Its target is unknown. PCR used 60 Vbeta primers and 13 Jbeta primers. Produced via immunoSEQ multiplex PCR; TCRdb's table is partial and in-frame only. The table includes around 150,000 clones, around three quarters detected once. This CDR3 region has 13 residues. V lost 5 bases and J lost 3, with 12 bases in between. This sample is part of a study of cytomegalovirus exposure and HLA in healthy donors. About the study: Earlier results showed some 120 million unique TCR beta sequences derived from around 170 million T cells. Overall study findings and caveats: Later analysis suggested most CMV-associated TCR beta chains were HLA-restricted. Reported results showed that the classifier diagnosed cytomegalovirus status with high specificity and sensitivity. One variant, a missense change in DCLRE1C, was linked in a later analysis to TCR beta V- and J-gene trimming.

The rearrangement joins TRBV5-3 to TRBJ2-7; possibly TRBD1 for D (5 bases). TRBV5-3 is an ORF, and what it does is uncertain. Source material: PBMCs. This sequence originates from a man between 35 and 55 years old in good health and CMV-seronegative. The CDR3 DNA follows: TGTGCCAGAAGAGGGGCCGCAGTCTACGAGCAGTACTTC. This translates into CARRGAAVYEQYF.